The source of this T cell receptor (beta chain) is a study of T cell responses to AZD1222 COVID-19 vaccine. CDR3 length equals 15 residues. The V and J ends lost 5 bases and 0 bases respectively, with 13 bases between them. The germline gives CDR1 MDHEN, CDR2 SYDVKM. The table came from immunoSEQ multiplex PCR; TCRdb's copy has only in-frame clones and leaves some out. The table shows about 100,000 clones, with over 75% occurring only once. The input for sequencing was peripheral blood, taken 28 days after the second AZD1222 dose. V gene TRBV28 combines with J gene TRBJ1-2; TRBD1 is a possible D gene (6 bases). The clonotype was recovered from an adult who received the AZD1222 COVID-19 vaccine. The CDR3 reads CASSVAGAANYGYTF. The CDR3 DNA is TGTGCCAGCAGTGTCGCGGGGGCGGCTAACTATGGCTACACCTTC.